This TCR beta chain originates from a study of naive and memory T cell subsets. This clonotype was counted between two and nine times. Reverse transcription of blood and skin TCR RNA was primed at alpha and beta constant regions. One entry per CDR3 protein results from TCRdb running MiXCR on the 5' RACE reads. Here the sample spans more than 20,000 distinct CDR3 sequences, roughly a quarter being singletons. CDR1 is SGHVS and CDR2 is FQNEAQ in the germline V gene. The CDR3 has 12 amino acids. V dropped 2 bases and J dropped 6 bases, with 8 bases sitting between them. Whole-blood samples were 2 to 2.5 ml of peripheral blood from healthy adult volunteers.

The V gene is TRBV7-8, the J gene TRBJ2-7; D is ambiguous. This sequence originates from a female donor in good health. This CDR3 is CASSLRASEQYF. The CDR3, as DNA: TGTGCCAGCAGCTTACGAGCTTCCGAGCAGTACTTC. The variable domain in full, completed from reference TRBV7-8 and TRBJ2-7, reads GAGVSQSPRYKVAKRGQDVALRCDPISGHVSLFWYQQALGQGPEFLTYFQNEAQLDKSGLPSDRFFAERPEGSVSTLKIQRTQQEDSAVYLCASSLRASEQYFGPGTRLTVT.